The rows below give T cell receptor beta chains drawn from one sample of a study of vaccination and CD4 T cells after COVID-19. These receptors are not linked to any known antigen. TCRdb passed the PCR reads through MiXCR, listing each CDR3 protein once. This sample has some 17,000 distinct CDR3 sequences, with roughly 45% found just once. Material: CD4+ T cells from blood, cultured in vitro, obtained after SARS-CoV-2 vaccination. The receptors shown here come from a human donor who had recovered from COVID-19. Each CDR3 is given with its conserved first and last residue. D genes are given only for firm matches. The listing skips clone size in some rows; elsewhere it reads once, few, many or a size class.

>.|TRBV5-1|TRBD2|TRBJ2-1
TGCGCCAGCAGCGGGCCGTTAAGCGGGAGCTCCTACAATGAGCAGTTCTTC
CASSGPLSGSSYNEQFF
>.|TRBV5-4|.|TRBJ2-1
TGTGCCAGCAGCTTCAACGAAGAGCAGTTCTTC
CASSFNEEQFF
>.|TRBV10-3|TRBD2|TRBJ2-3
TGTGCCATCAAGAGTAGCGGGAGTGTCACAGATACGCAGTATTTT
CAIKSSGSVTDTQYF
>.|TRBV6-5|.|TRBJ1-2
TGTGCCAGCAGTTATCCCAGGGGTAGCTACACCTTC
CASSYPRGSYTF
>once|TRBV5-1|TRBD1|TRBJ2-7
TGCGCCAGCAGCTTGGGGGACAGTCCCGGGGCCGGACGGGAGCAGTACTTC
CASSLGDSPGAGREQYF
>few|TRBV6-1|TRBD1|TRBJ1-6
TGTGCCAGCACCTCGGACAGGGGGCATTCACCCCTCCACTTT
CASTSDRGHSPLHF
>few|TRBV6-4|TRBD2|TRBJ2-1
TGTGCCAGCAGTGAAGGACTAGCGGGAGTTGATGAGCAGTTCTTC
CASSEGLAGVDEQFF
>.|TRBV30|.|TRBJ1-5
TGTGCCTGGAGAGTAGGGGGCAATCAGCCCCAGCATTTT
CAWRVGGNQPQHF
>medium-sized|TRBV20-1|.|TRBJ1-5
TGCAGTGCTACCCGGGAGCAGGGGAGTAGTCAGCCCCAGCATTTT
CSATREQGSSQPQHF
>.|TRBV2|TRBD2|TRBJ2-3
TGTGCCACCAAATCCGGGAGGGCTATCGCAGATACGCAGTATTTT
CATKSGRAIADTQYF
>.|TRBV5-4|.|TRBJ2-3
TGTGCCAGCAGCTTGGTCGGGGGACGCACAGATACGCAGTATTTT
CASSLVGGRTDTQYF
>.|TRBV10-3|TRBD1|TRBJ2-6
TGTGCCATCAGTGAAACGACAGGGGGATCGTCTGGGGCCAACGTCCTGACTTTC
CAISETTGGSSGANVLTF
>few|TRBV19|.|TRBJ1-1
TGTGCCAGTAGCCGGACAGTGATGAACACTGAAGCTTTCTTT
CASSRTVMNTEAFF
>once|TRBV19|TRBD1|TRBJ2-2
TGTGCCAGTAGTACATTACAGGGGTCAAACACCGGGGAGCTGTTTTTT
CASSTLQGSNTGELFF
>.|TRBV24-1|TRBD1|TRBJ1-5
TGTGCCACCAGTGATCACCATACAGGGGACAATCAGCCCCAGCATTTT
CATSDHHTGDNQPQHF
>.|TRBV6-1|.|TRBJ2-4
TGTGCCAGCAGTGAAGCGGTAGGGGACATCTCTTGGGCCATTCAGTACTTC
CASSEAVGDISWAIQYF
>.|TRBV27|.|TRBJ1-5
TGTGCCAGCAGTCGCTTATATAAGGGGCGCGATCAGCCCCAGCATTTT
CASSRLYKGRDQPQHF
>.|TRBV5-4|TRBD1|TRBJ1-1
TGTGCCAGCAGCTTGAAGGGACAGGGCACTGAAGCTTTCTTT
CASSLKGQGTEAFF
>few|TRBV2|.|TRBJ1-5
TGTGCCAGCACCGGGGGAGCAGGCCAGCCCCAGCATTTT
CASTGGAGQPQHF
>few|TRBV20-1|TRBD2|TRBJ2-7
TGCAGTGCACCTCCTAGCGGGAGCTCCTACGAGCAGTACTTC
CSAPPSGSSYEQYF
>.|TRBV5-1|.|TRBJ2-5
TGCGCCAGCAGCTTTATAGGAAGGGGCGAGACTTTGAAGACCCAGTACTTC
CASSFIGRGETLKTQYF
>medium-sized|TRBV30|.|TRBJ1-1
TGTGCCTGGAGTAGGCTGGTTGCCACTGAAGCTTTCTTT
CAWSRLVATEAFF
>.|TRBV24-1|TRBD2|TRBJ2-7
TGTGCCACCAGTGATTTGGAGCGGGAGCTCCCTATCCCCGACTACGAGCAGTACTTC
CATSDLERELPIPDYEQYF
>.|TRBV15|.|TRBJ2-3
TGTGCCACCAGCAGAAGAGCGACAAGCGACGGCACAGATACGCAGTATTTT
CATSRRATSDGTDTQYF
>.|TRBV20-1|.|TRBJ2-3
TGCAGTGCTAGAGATGGGACGAGCACAGATACGCAGTATTTT
CSARDGTSTDTQYF
>few|TRBV24-1|TRBD2|TRBJ2-2
TGTGCCACCAGTGATTGGACTAGCGGGAGCACCGGGGAGCTGTTTTTT
CATSDWTSGSTGELFF
>medium-sized|TRBV4-2|TRBD2|TRBJ2-1
TGTGCCAGCAGCCAAGAGGCGGGAGTGGGTTACAATGAGCAGTTCTTC
CASSQEAGVGYNEQFF
>.|TRBV6-1|.|TRBJ2-5
TGTGCCAGCAGGGACATAACGGGAGAGACCCAGTACTTC
CASRDITGETQYF
>.|TRBV20-1|TRBD2|TRBJ2-3
TGCAGTGCTCCCCCGGGGGGAGTTGTAGATACGCAGTATTTT
CSAPPGGVVDTQYF
>few|TRBV6-1|TRBD2|TRBJ2-5
TGTGCCAGCAGTAGTGGACTAGCGGGAGGAGAAGAGACCCAGTACTTC
CASSSGLAGGEETQYF
>.|TRBV28|TRBD1|TRBJ1-2
TGTGCCAGCAGGCTGGGACAGGGAGTGTATGGCTACACCTTC
CASRLGQGVYGYTF
>.|TRBV27|TRBD2|TRBJ2-3
TGTGCCAGCAGTCCGCTTGGGACTAGCGGGGGACCTGATACGCAGTATTTT
CASSPLGTSGGPDTQYF
>.|TRBV20-1|.|TRBJ2-5
TGCAGTGCTAGCACCCAAGAGACCCAGTACTTC
CSASTQETQYF
>.|TRBV2|.|TRBJ2-5
TGTGCCAGCGAGACTACCCCGGGGGAGACCCAGTACTTC
CASETTPGETQYF
>.|TRBV5-4|.|TRBJ2-3
TGTGCCAGCAGCCCTGGCGGGACTAGCACAGATACGCAGTATTTT
CASSPGGTSTDTQYF
>few|TRBV5-6|.|TRBJ1-5
TGTGCCAGCAGCGTGGGACTTAATCAGCCCCAGCATTTT
CASSVGLNQPQHF
>.|TRBV19|.|TRBJ1-5
TGTGCCAGTAGCCGGGGAGGGGGTAGAGTTGCTCAGCCCCAGCATTTT
CASSRGGGRVAQPQHF
>large|TRBV15|TRBD1|TRBJ1-1
TGTGCCAGGGACAGGGGTCCAAACACTGAAGCTTTCTTT
CARDRGPNTEAFF
>.|TRBV4-2|.|TRBJ2-1
TGTGCCAGCAGCCAACATTTCGCCAATTACAATGAGCAGTTCTTC
CASSQHFANYNEQFF
>.|TRBV19|TRBD1|TRBJ2-7
TGTGCCAGTAGTATAGATGGCCAGGGGGCAGGCTACGAGCAGTACTTC
CASSIDGQGAGYEQYF